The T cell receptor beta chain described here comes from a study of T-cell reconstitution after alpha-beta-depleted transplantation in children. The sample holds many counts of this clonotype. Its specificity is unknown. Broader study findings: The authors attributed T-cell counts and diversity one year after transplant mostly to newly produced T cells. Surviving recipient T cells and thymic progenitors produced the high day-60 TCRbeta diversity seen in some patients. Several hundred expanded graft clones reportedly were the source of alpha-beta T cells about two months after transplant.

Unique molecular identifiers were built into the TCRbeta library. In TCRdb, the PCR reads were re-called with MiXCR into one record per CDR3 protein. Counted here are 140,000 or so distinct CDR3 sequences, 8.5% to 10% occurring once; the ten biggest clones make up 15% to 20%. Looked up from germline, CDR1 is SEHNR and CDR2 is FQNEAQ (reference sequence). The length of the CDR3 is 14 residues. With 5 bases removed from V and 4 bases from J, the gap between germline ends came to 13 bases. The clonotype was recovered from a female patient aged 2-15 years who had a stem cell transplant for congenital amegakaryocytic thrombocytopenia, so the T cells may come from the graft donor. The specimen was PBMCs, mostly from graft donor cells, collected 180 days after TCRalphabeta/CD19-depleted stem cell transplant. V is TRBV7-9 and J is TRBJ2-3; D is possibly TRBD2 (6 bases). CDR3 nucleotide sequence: TGTGCCAGCAGCCCTAGGAGGGCTGCAGATACGCAGTATTTT. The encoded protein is CASSPRRAADTQYF.